The 17 T cell receptor beta chains presented below share a single source sample, sequenced in a study of OX40 agonist ivuxolimab in advanced cancers. The method was immunoSEQ multiplex PCR; TCRdb's version includes in-frame clones alone and lacks a portion of them. The sample records fewer than 100,000 clones, roughly 86% being singletons. The material sequenced was CD4+ or CD8+ T cells sorted from blood, taken in a trial of the OX40 agonist ivuxolimab. The receptors were gathered from an adult with an advanced solid tumor such as melanoma, head and neck, liver or kidney cancer.

This sequence joins TRBV18 and TRBJ1-1, with 9 bases that match TRBD1. The CDR3 runs 18 residues. The ends lost 3 bases at V and 5 bases at J; junction bases unmatched: 16. Looked up from germline, CDR1 is KGHSH and CDR2 is LQKENI. CDR3 nucleotide sequence: TGTGCCAGCTCACCGGTTTTTCCGACAGGGGGGGCTCGGACTGAAGCTTTCTTT. Its translation is CASSPVFPTGGARTEAFF.

The chain has TRBV10-3 and TRBJ2-1; TRBD1 matches 8 bases. The CDR3 consists of 15 residues. Trimming at V came to 4 bases and at J to 0 bases, leaving 2 bases not matched to a gene. Germline loops: CDR1 ENHRY, CDR2 SYGVKD. As DNA, the CDR3 is TGTGCCATCAGTGGCGGACAGGGCTCCTACAATGAGCAGTTCTTC. It is translated as CAISGGQGSYNEQFF.

The chain couples TRBV11-2 to TRBJ1-6; D uncertain. The germline CDR1 and CDR2 sequences are SGHAT and FQNNGV. The CDR3 length is 14 residues. Trimming left V 1 base short and J 6 bases short, with 7 bases between. The CDR3 DNA follows: TGTGCCAGCAGCTTAGGGACTGCTAATTCACCCCTCCACTTT. Its translation: CASSLGTANSPLHF.

This clone has just one count. The genes are TRBV5-1 and TRBJ2-1, with 7 bases lining up with TRBD2. V was pared by 1 base and J by 9 bases, with 7 bases of the junction left unmatched. The CDR3 loop spans 14 amino acids. Germline values: CDR1 SGHRS, CDR2 YFSETQ. The CDR3 here is CASSLRRSSGEQFF. Here the CDR3 DNA reads TGCGCCAGCAGCTTGCGTAGGTCTAGCGGTGAGCAGTTCTTC.

V gene TRBV19 combines with J gene TRBJ2-3; 9 bases are shared with TRBD1. The germline V gene has CDR1 LNHDA and CDR2 SQIVND (reference sequence). The junction had 7 bases not matched to a gene; V was cut back by 7 bases and J by 2 bases. CDR3 length: 15 amino acids. The CDR3 DNA reads as TGTGCCAGTACCCGGGACAGGGTGGACACAGATACGCAGTATTTT. As protein: CASTRDRVDTDTQYF.

This rearrangement joins TRBV9 to TRBJ1-6; no clear D gene. Per the germline V gene, CDR1 is SGDLS and CDR2 is YYNGEE. The CDR3 loop spans 16 amino acids. With 4 bases removed from V and 9 bases from J, the gap between germline ends came to 20 bases. CDR3 amino acids: CASSPRAGPVGSPLHF. The CDR3 coding sequence is TGTGCCAGCAGCCCGCGGGCCGGGCCGGTTGGTTCACCCCTCCACTTT.

This clone was picked up one time. The chain recombines TRBV11-2 with TRBJ1-1; 7 nucleotides align to TRBD1. The CDR3 sequence is 16 residues long. Trimming took 3 bases from V and 2 from J; bases not matched to a gene: 9. Germline-derived CDR1 and CDR2 are SGHAT and FQNNGV. This CDR3 reads CASSFRDSYSNTEAFF. For the CDR3, the DNA is TGTGCCAGCAGCTTCCGGGACAGCTATTCCAACACTGAAGCTTTCTTT. Drawing the rest from reference TRBV11-2 and TRBJ1-1, the complete variable domain is EAGVAQSPRYKIIEKRQSVAFWCNPISGHATLYWYQQILGQGPKLLIQFQNNGVVDDSQLPKDRFSAERLKGVDSTLKIQPAKLEDSAVYLCASSFRDSYSNTEAFFGQGTRLTVV.

The V gene is TRBV7-2, the J gene TRBJ1-5; TRBD1 might be the D (6 bases). Trimming cost V 1 base and J 4 bases, with 8 bases left between them. This CDR3 is built from 14 residues. Germline CDR1 reads SGHTA; CDR2 reads FQGNSA. This CDR3 is CASSLDRANQPQHF. Here the CDR3 DNA reads TGTGCCAGCAGCTTAGACAGGGCTAATCAGCCCCAGCATTTT.

This chain connects TRBV14 to TRBJ2-7; D may be TRBD2 (5 bases). The CDR3 spans 15 residues. CDR1 is SGHDN and CDR2 is FVKESK in the germline V gene. The V end lost 4 bases, the J end lost 8 bases, and 21 bases lay between the germline ends. The DNA for the CDR3 is TGTGCCAGCAGCCGAACCCCACGGGAAAGAGGGAAGCAGTACTTC. Translated: CASSRTPRERGKQYF.

The rearrangement uses TRBV27 and TRBJ1-1, with D tentatively TRBD1 (5 bases). The CDR3 runs to 15 residues. V lost 2 bases and J lost 4, with 14 bases in between. The germline CDR1 and CDR2 sequences are MNHEY and SMNVEV (reference sequence). The CDR3 reads CASSLVVSGLTEAFF. In DNA form, the CDR3 reads TGTGCCAGCAGTTTAGTTGTATCAGGGCTCACTGAAGCTTTCTTT.

The rearrangement uses TRBV4-1 and TRBJ2-7; no clear D gene. Germline CDR1 is MGHRA and CDR2 is YSYEKL. The CDR3 has 17 residues. Deletions cut 0 bases from V and 2 bases from J, with 17 bases between. The CDR3 region has the DNA TGCGCCAGCAGCCAAGATTTCGGCTCCACACCTCCCTACGAGCAGTACTTC. Amino acids: CASSQDFGSTPPYEQYF.

V is TRBV6-6 and J is TRBJ1-1; TRBD1 matches 8 bases. The J segment lost 1 base and the V segment lost 6 bases, leaving 4 bases of the junction unmatched. The CDR3 is 14 amino acids. Germline V gives CDR1 MNHNY, CDR2 SVGAGI (reference sequence). As DNA, the CDR3 is TGTGCCAGCAGCGGACAGGGTGGGAACACTGAAGCTTTCTTT. Translating it yields CASSGQGGNTEAFF.

The gene calls are TRBV5-8 and TRBJ2-7; 11 bases map to TRBD2. This CDR3 has 15 residues. J lost 3 bases, V lost 4 bases, and 6 bases had no gene match. Germline CDR1 reads SGHTS; CDR2 reads YDEGEE. Here the CDR3 reads CASSTYLAGGYEQYF. CDR3 DNA sequence: TGTGCCAGCAGCACCTATCTAGCGGGAGGCTACGAGCAGTACTTC.

The chain combines TRBV7-8 with TRBJ2-1, with 8 bases identical to TRBD1. Germline V gives CDR1 SGHVS, CDR2 FQNEAQ. There are 16 residues in the CDR3. V lost 2 bases, J lost 7 bases, and 10 bases stayed unmatched. In nucleotides, the CDR3 is TGTGCCAGCAGCTTATTTGGCAGGGGGCTAGGGAATGAGCAGTTCTTC. Translating gives CASSLFGRGLGNEQFF.

The chain links TRBV4-2 to TRBJ2-7, with TRBD2 matching 7 bases. Germline V gene data show CDR1 as LGHNA and CDR2 as YNFKEQ. The CDR3 length is 14 residues. V lost 4 bases to trimming and J lost 5 bases; unmatched junction nucleotides: 8. The CDR3 protein is CASSRRTSSDEQYF. The CDR3, as DNA: TGTGCCAGCAGCCGGAGGACTAGTTCGGACGAGCAGTACTTC.

V is TRBV7-2 and J is TRBJ1-2; maybe TRBD1 (6 bases). The V end lost 1 base, the J end lost 5 bases, and 8 bases lay between the germline ends. The CDR3 is 13 residues long. Germline V gene data show CDR1 as SGHTA and CDR2 as FQGNSA. In nucleotides, the CDR3 is TGTGCCAGCAGCTTAGGGGGGGCATATGGCTACACCTTC. Translating gives CASSLGGAYGYTF.

This sequence joins TRBV7-3 and TRBJ2-1, with 12 bases identical to TRBD2. The V and J ends lost 5 bases and 2 bases, in that order; junction bases with no gene match: 1. This CDR3 has 15 amino acids. Germline-derived CDR1 and CDR2 are SGHTA and FQGTGA. In DNA, the CDR3 is TGTGCCAGCAGCCGACTAGCGGGGGCCTACAATGAGCAGTTCTTC. This gives the protein CASSRLAGAYNEQFF.